The clone carrying this T cell receptor beta chain was detected a few times. This sample was included in a study of blood T cell repertoires in COVID-19. Study information: The study drew acute and convalescent COVID-19 samples from the United States, Italy and Spain. The analysed material was cDNA or gDNA that came from T cells, B-cell-depleted T cells, or PBMCs.

Authors' processing steps: From reference gene primer amplification, estimates of nucleated cell counts were derived. TCRdb keeps only in-frame clones here, not all; method: immunoSEQ multiplex PCR. The V and J calls and clone size come from that table; D and trimming were worked out from the DNA. The data contain more than 150,000 clones, 85% to 90% of them singletons. A Seattle source enrolled patients during active infection and followed them longitudinally. Germline lookup yields CDR1 LGHNA and CDR2 YNFKEQ. The CDR3 covers 12 residues. The V gene lost 1 base and the J gene lost 8 bases, with 8 bases spanning the gap.

Sequenced input: peripheral blood. The TCR sequence derives from a woman in her 70s with COVID-19, enrolled during active disease. V and J are TRBV4-2 and TRBJ1-2; D is undetermined. CDR3 DNA sequence: TGTGCCAGCAGCCAAGGCGCCGGGGGCTACACCTTC. Amino acid sequence: CASSQGAGGYTF.